This passage covers 18 T cell receptor beta chains from one sample sequenced in a study of blood T cell repertoires in COVID-19. TCRdb keeps only in-frame clones here, not all; method: immunoSEQ multiplex PCR. The table shows 25,000 to 35,000 clones, with around 83% occurring only once. Sequencing was performed on peripheral blood. The receptors were sampled from a man in his sixties or seventies with active COVID-19.

As for this clone: One end of the junction fails to match germline, which may point to a read error. The V call is TRBV7-7, the J call TRBJ1-1; possibly TRBD1 for D (5 bases). The CDR3 length is 13 residues. Germline assignment: CDR1 SSHAT and CDR2 FNYEAQ (reference sequence). The CDR3 protein is CASSSRVNTEAFF. The CDR3 region has the DNA TGTGCTAGCAGCTCCAGGGTTAACACTGAAGCTTTCTTT.

J is TRBJ2-3 and V is TRBV6-2 or TRBV6-3, with TRBD2 as a possible D gene (6 bases). The CDR3 covers 16 residues. V lost 3 bases, J lost 7 bases, and 20 bases lay in between. Germline V gene sequence: CDR1 MNHEY, CDR2 SVGEGT. In DNA, the CDR3 is TGTGCCAGCAGTTATGGGGGACTTTCCCGCACGTATACGCAGTATTTT. Its protein is CASSYGGLSRTYTQYF.

The chain combines TRBV6-5 with TRBJ1-2; D perhaps matches TRBD1 (6 bases). V lost 8 bases and J lost 9, with 19 bases in between. The CDR3 contains 13 residues. Germline V CDR1 and CDR2: MNHEY, SVGAGI. The CDR3 nucleotides read TGTGCCAGCTATCGACGAAACAGGGAGAGCTACACCTTC. Amino acid sequence: CASYRRNRESYTF.

A single count supports this clone. The chain has TRBV5-1 and TRBJ1-1; weak D call: TRBD1 (5 bases). Trimming stripped 5 bases from V and 2 bases from J, with 10 bases between. The CDR3 extends over 13 amino acids. Germline-derived CDR1 and CDR2 are SGHRS and YFSETQ. DNA of the CDR3: TGCGCCAGCAGGTTACAGGATAACACTGAAGCTTTCTTT. This translates into CASRLQDNTEAFF.

The genes are TRBV27 and TRBJ2-1; 14 nucleotides align to TRBD2. J was trimmed by 7 bases and V by 3 bases; bases with no gene match: 8. The CDR3 contains 17 residues. The germline gives CDR1 MNHEY, CDR2 SMNVEV (reference sequence). CDR3: CASSFRYGTSGRNEQFF. The DNA for the CDR3 is TGTGCCAGCAGTTTCCGTTATGGGACTAGCGGGAGAAATGAGCAGTTCTTC.

The gene calls are TRBV19 and TRBJ2-1; TRBD1 agrees at 7 bases. V dropped 3 bases and J dropped 0; count of bases not matched to a gene: 5. In germline, CDR1 is LNHDA, CDR2 SQIVND (reference sequence). The CDR3 spans 16 residues. CDR3 DNA sequence: TGTGCCAGTAGTATGACAGGGACGGTCTCCTACAATGAGCAGTTCTTC. This gives the protein CASSMTGTVSYNEQFF.

The chain uses TRBV11-2 and TRBJ1-6; D might be TRBD1 (6 bases). This CDR3 spans 14 amino acids. From germline, CDR1 is SGHAT and CDR2 FQNNGV. V lost 3 bases and J lost 10, with 13 bases in between. As DNA, the CDR3 is TGTGCCAGCAGCTTGCGGGGGGCAGAATCACCCCTCCACTTT. Protein sequence: CASSLRGAESPLHF.

V gene TRBV21-1 combines with J gene TRBJ1-2. TRBV21-1 constitutes a pseudogene. This CDR3 region has 17 residues. The CDR3 loop is CASSKAPEGRANYGYTF. CDR3 bases: TGTGCCAGCAGCAAAGCCCCAGAGGGTCGAGCTAACTATGGCTACACCTTC.

This chain links TRBV5-1 with TRBJ2-7; 11 bases are a match to TRBD1. The CDR3 is 16 residues long. Germline CDR1 and CDR2: SGHRS and YFSETQ. V dropped 4 bases and J dropped 4; count of bases not matched to a gene: 10. CDR3 residues: CASSMMPGQGDYEQYF. CDR3 nucleotides: TGCGCCAGCAGCATGATGCCGGGACAGGGGGATTACGAGCAGTACTTC.

V usage is TRBV7-9 and J usage is TRBJ1-1; D ambiguous. Deletions cut 5 bases from V and 10 bases from J, with 20 bases between. Germline V gene lookup returns CDR1 SEHNR and CDR2 FQNEAQ (reference sequence). The CDR3 extends over 14 amino acids. The CDR3 reads CASSQFTPQAGAFF. The CDR3 DNA is TGTGCCAGCAGCCAATTCACCCCGCAGGCTGGAGCTTTCTTT.

This clone occurred once. The chain carries TRBV4-1 and TRBJ2-3; TRBD2 matches 15 bases. Germline trimming cut 4 bases from V and 6 bases from J; bases unmatched to any gene: 14. The CDR3 contains 19 residues. In germline, CDR1 is MGHRA, CDR2 YSYEKL. The CDR3 nucleotides are TGCGCCAGCAGCCCTGCCGGGACTAGCGGGGGGCCCCAGTGGGATACGCAGTATTTT. Protein sequence: CASSPAGTSGGPQWDTQYF.

CDR3 protein: CASSPNGQGGGYTF. In DNA form, the CDR3 reads TGTGCCAGCTCACCAAACGGACAGGGAGGAGGCTACACCTTC. This chain links TRBV18 with TRBJ1-2; 8 bases align to TRBD1. Germline V CDR1 and CDR2: KGHSH, LQKENI. With 2 bases clipped from V and 8 bases from J, the junction kept 7 bases outside the gene matches. This CDR3 spans 14 amino acids.

The chain carries TRBV19 and TRBJ2-2; 8 bases are shared with TRBD1. Unmatched junction bases numbered 8, after V lost 2 bases and J lost 6 bases. CDR1 is LNHDA, CDR2 SQIVND, per germline (reference sequence). CDR3 length: 16 residues. The CDR3 loop reads CASSIRQGTRSGELFF. In DNA form, the CDR3 reads TGTGCCAGTAGTATAAGACAGGGGACCCGCTCCGGGGAGCTGTTTTTT.

In DNA, the CDR3 is TGTGCCAGTAGTATAATTGTAGACAGCCTAAACATTCAGTACTTC. This gives the protein CASSIIVDSLNIQYF. The V gene is TRBV19, the J gene TRBJ2-4, with D possibly TRBD1 on 5 matching bases. Trimming stripped 2 bases from V and 6 bases from J, with 14 bases between. CDR3 length equals 15 residues. The germline V gene encodes CDR1 LNHDA and CDR2 SQIVND (reference sequence).

V and J are TRBV7-6 and TRBJ2-1; TRBD2 agrees at 8 bases. This CDR3 is 18 amino acids long. J was trimmed by 1 base and V by 5 bases; bases with no gene match: 13. Germline CDR1 SGHVS, CDR2 FNYEAQ. The CDR3 reads CASSPLAGAHFSYNEQFF. The DNA of the CDR3 is TGTGCCAGCAGCCCCCTAGCGGGCGCCCATTTTTCCTACAATGAGCAGTTCTTC.

The chain has TRBV19 and TRBJ2-2; D is ambiguous. This CDR3 contains 14 residues. Per germline, CDR1 LNHDA and CDR2 SQIVND (reference sequence). V shed 7 bases and J shed 3 bases, with 12 bases lying between them. The CDR3 DNA sequence: TGTGCCAGTATGAGGTCAGTTTACACCGGGGAGCTGTTTTTT. This sequence encodes CASMRSVYTGELFF.

The chain couples TRBV29-1 to TRBJ2-3; TRBD2 is a possible D gene (6 bases). V lost 7 bases to trimming and J lost 2 bases, with 13 bases between them. CDR1 SQVTM and CDR2 ANQGSEA come from the germline V gene. The CDR3 covers 13 residues. The CDR3 region has the DNA TGCAGCGGGAAGGACTACCCCACAGATACGCAGTATTTT. The encoded protein is CSGKDYPTDTQYF.

The chain has TRBV10-3 and TRBJ2-7, with 10 bases that match TRBD1. This CDR3 contains 14 residues. V was clipped by 6 bases and J by 9 bases; unmatched bases: 11. Germline CDR1 reads ENHRY; CDR2 reads SYGVKD. CDR3 DNA: TGTGCCATCAGCGCCGGGACAGGGGCTTATAGGCAGTACTTC. Residues: CAISAGTGAYRQYF.